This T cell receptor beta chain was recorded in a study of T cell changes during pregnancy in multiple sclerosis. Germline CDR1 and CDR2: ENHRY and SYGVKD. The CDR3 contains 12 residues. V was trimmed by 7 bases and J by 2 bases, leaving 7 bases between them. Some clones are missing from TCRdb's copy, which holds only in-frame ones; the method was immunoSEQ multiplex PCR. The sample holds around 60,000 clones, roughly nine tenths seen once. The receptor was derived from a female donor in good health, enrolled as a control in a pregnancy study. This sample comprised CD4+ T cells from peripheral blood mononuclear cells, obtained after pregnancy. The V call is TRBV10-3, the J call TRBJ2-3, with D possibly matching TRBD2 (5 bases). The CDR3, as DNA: TGTGCCATCACAGCGGACACAGATACGCAGTATTTT. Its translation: CAITADTDTQYF.